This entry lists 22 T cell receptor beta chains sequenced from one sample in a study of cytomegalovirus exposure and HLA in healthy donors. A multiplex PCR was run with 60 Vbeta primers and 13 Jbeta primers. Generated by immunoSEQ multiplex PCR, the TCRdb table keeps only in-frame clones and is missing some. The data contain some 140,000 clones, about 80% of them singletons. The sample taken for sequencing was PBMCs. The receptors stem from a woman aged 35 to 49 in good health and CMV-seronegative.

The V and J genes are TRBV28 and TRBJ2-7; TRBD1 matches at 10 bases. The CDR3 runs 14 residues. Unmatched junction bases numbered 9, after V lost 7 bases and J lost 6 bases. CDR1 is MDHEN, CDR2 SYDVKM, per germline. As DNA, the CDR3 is TGTGCCAGCACCCCGGGACAGGGGACGCTCGAGCAGTACTTC. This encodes CASTPGQGTLEQYF.

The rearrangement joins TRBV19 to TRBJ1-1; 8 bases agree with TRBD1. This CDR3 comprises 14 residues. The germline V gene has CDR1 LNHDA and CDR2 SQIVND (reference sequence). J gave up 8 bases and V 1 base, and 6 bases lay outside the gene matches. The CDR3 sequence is CASSIVGRGREAFF. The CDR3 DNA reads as TGTGCCAGTAGTATAGTTGGCAGGGGGCGAGAAGCTTTCTTT.

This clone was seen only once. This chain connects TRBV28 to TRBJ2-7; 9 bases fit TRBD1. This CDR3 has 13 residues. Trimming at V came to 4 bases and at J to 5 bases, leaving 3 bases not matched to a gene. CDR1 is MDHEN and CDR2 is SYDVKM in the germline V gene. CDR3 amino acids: CASSSGQGHEQYF. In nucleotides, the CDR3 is TGTGCCAGCAGTTCGGGACAGGGCCACGAGCAGTACTTC. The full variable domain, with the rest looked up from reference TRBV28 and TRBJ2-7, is DVKVTQSSRYLVKRTGEKVFLECVQDMDHENMFWYRQDPGLGLRLIYFSYDVKMKEKGDIPEGYSVSREKKERFSLILESASTNQTSMYLCASSSGQGHEQYFGPGTRLTVT.

CDR3 in amino acids: CSALRVNEQYF. The CDR3 bases are TGCAGTGCGCTCAGGGTGAACGAGCAGTACTTC. The chain recombines TRBV20-1 with TRBJ2-7; D perhaps matches TRBD1 (5 bases). Germline assignment: CDR1 DFQATT and CDR2 SNEGSKA (reference sequence). V lost 6 bases to trimming and J lost 5 bases, with 11 bases between them. This CDR3 is 11 amino acids long.

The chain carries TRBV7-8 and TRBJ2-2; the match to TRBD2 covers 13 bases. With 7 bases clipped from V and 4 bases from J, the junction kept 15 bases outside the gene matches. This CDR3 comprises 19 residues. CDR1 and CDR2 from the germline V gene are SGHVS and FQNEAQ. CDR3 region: CASITSRTSGSTGTGELFF. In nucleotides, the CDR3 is TGTGCCAGCATCACTAGCCGGACTAGCGGGAGTACGGGCACCGGGGAGCTGTTTTTT.

CDR3 nucleotides: TGTGCCAGCAGGCGCCTAGCGGGAGGGGGTTACGAGCAGTACTTC. This gives the protein CASRRLAGGGYEQYF. The V and J genes are TRBV13 and TRBJ2-7; 12 bases are shared with TRBD2. The CDR3 has 15 amino acids. From germline, CDR1 is PRHDT and CDR2 FYEKMQ (reference sequence). J lost 4 bases, V lost 6 bases, and 7 bases had no gene match.

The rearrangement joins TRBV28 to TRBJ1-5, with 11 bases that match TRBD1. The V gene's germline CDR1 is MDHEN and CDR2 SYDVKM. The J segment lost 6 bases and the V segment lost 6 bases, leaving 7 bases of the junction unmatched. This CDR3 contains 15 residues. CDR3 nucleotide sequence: TGTGCCAGCAGCAATGGACAGGGGGCTGTTCAGCCCCAGCATTTT. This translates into CASSNGQGAVQPQHF.

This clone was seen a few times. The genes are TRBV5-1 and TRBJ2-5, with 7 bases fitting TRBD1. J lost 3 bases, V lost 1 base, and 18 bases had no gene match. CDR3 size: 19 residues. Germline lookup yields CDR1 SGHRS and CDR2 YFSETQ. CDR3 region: CASSLRTGRTSKAKETQYF. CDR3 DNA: TGCGCCAGCAGCTTGAGGACAGGCCGGACTTCAAAGGCTAAAGAGACCCAGTACTTC.

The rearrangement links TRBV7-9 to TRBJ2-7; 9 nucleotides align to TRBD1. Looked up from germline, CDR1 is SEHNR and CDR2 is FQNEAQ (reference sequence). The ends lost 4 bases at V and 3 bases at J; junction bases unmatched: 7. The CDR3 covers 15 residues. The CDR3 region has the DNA TGTGCCAGCAGCTCAGCCGGGACAGGGAACTACGAGCAGTACTTC. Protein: CASSSAGTGNYEQYF.

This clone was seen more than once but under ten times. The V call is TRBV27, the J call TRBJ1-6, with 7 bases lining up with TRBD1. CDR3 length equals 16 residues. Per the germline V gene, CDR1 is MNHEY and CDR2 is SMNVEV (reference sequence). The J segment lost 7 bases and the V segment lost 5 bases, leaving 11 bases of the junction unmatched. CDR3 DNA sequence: TGTGCCAGCAGTCAATTCCTACAGGGGATAAATTCACCCCTCCACTTT. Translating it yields CASSQFLQGINSPLHF.

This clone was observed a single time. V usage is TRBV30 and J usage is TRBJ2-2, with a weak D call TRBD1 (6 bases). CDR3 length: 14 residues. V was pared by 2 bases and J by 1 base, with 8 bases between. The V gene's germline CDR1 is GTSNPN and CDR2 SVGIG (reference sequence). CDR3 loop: CAWSQDRNTGELFF. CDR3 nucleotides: TGTGCCTGGAGTCAGGACAGGAACACCGGGGAGCTGTTTTTT.

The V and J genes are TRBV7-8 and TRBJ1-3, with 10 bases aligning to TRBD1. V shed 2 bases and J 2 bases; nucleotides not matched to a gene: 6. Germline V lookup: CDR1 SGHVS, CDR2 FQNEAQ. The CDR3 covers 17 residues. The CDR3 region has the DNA TGTGCCAGCAGCTTATGGGACAGGGGTACGGCTGGAAACACCATATATTTT. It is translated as CASSLWDRGTAGNTIYF.

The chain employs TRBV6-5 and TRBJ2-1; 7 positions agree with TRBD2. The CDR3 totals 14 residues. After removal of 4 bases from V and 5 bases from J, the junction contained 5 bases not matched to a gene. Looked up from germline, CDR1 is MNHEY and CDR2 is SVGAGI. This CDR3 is CASSSHRGDNEQFF. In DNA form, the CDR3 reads TGTGCCAGCAGTTCCCACCGGGGGGACAATGAGCAGTTCTTC.

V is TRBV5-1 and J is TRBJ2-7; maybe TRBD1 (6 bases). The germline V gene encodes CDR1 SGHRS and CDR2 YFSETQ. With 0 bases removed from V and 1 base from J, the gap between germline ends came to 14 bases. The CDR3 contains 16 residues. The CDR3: CASSLEAIGQSYEQYF. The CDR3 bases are TGCGCCAGCAGCTTGGAGGCCATCGGACAGTCCTACGAGCAGTACTTC.

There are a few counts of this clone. CDR3 DNA: TGCGCCAGCAGCCAATCGGGCAGGGGAGGGGGCAATCAGCCCCAGCATTTT. Protein sequence: CASSQSGRGGGNQPQHF. The chain uses TRBV4-1 and TRBJ1-5, with D possibly matching TRBD1 (6 bases). Trimming took 2 bases from V and 2 from J, leaving 16 bases between them. The CDR3 sequence is 17 residues long. Germline V lookup: CDR1 MGHRA, CDR2 YSYEKL.

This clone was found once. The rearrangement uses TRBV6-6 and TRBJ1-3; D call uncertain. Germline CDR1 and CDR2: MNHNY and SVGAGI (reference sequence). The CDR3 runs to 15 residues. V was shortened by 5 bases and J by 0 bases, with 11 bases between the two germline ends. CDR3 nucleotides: TGTGCCAGCAGTCCCCCCGGGGTCTCTGGAAACACCATATATTTT. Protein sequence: CASSPPGVSGNTIYF.

The CDR3 sequence is CAIRWTDMNTEAFF. CDR3 DNA sequence: TGTGCCATCAGATGGACAGATATGAACACTGAAGCTTTCTTT. The chain carries TRBV10-3 and TRBJ1-1, with D possibly TRBD1 on 6 matching bases. The ends were cut back, 6 bases at V and 0 bases at J, with 11 bases in the middle. The CDR3 totals 14 residues. CDR1 is ENHRY, CDR2 SYGVKD, per germline.

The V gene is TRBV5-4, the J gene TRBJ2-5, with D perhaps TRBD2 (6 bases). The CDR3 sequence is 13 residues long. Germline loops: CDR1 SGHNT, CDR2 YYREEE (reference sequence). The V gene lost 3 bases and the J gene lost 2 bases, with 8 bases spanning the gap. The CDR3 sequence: CASSWGGQETQYF. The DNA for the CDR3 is TGTGCCAGCAGCTGGGGAGGTCAAGAGACCCAGTACTTC.

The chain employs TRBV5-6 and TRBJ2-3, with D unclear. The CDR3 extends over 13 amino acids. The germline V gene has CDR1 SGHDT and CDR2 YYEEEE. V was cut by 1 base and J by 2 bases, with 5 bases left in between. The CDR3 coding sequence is TGTGCCAGCAGCTTGCTTAACACAGATACGCAGTATTTT. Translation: CASSLLNTDTQYF.

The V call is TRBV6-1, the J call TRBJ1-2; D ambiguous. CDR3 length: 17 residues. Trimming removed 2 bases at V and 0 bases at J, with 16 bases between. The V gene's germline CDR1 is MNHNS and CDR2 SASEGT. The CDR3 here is CASSESRRFLPNYGYTF. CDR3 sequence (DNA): TGTGCCAGCAGTGAATCTCGCAGGTTCCTCCCTAACTATGGCTACACCTTC.

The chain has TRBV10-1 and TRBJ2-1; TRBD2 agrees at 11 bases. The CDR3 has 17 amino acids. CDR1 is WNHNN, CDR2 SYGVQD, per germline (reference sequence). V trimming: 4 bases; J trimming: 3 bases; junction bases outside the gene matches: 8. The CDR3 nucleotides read TGCGCCAGCAGTGCTACCAAACTAGCGGGAGTCTACAATGAGCAGTTCTTC. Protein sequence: CASSATKLAGVYNEQFF.

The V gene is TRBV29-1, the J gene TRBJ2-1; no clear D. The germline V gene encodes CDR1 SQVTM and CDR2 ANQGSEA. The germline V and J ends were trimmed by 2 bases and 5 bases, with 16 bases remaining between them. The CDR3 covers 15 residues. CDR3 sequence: CSVERWLGTDNEQFF. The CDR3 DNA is TGCAGCGTTGAACGGTGGCTAGGAACGGACAATGAGCAGTTCTTC.